This T cell receptor beta chain was documented in a study of T cell repertoires in cytomegalovirus infection. About the study: Public TCR beta signatures were indicative of both CMV infection and a matching HLA type. Findings and limits, study-wide: Across the ex vivo response, the dominant clonotypes were HLA-C-restricted CMV-specific TCR beta clonotypes.

There are 16 residues in the CDR3. V gave up 4 bases and J gave up 6 bases; unmatched junction bases: 5. Germline assignment: CDR1 MGHRA and CDR2 YSYEKL. TCRdb reprocessed the reads via MiXCR and lists one record per CDR3 protein. The sample has hundreds of thousands of distinct CDR3 sequences, 31% seen once. Concerning this clonotype: Antigen: not known.

Sequencing used cultured CD8+ T cells from PBMCs, obtained from culture after CMV antigen stimulation. V and J are TRBV4-1 and TRBJ2-2, with TRBD2 identical over 13 bases. The sequence derives from a human donor in good health (CMV status not recorded). Some clones in this sample may be carry-over from other donors' samples. The CDR3 nucleotides are TGCGCCAGCAGCCCGATCACTAGCGGGGGGGCCGGGGAGCTGTTTTTT. This sequence encodes CASSPITSGGAGELFF.